The 15 T cell receptor beta chains presented below share a single source sample, sequenced in a study of T-cell memory formation after mild COVID-19. TCRdb redid the calling of the 5' RACE reads with MiXCR, one entry per CDR3 protein. The table lists roughly 560,000 distinct CDR3 sequences, just over 20% of them singletons, with approximately 12% in the top ten. Sequencing was performed on PBMCs or a T cell subset sorted from them (not recorded which). The receptor source for this set is an adult woman who had mild COVID-19 (a few samples of this study predate the infection). Cell type and time point are not known.

The rearrangement links TRBV20-1 to TRBJ2-7; D may be TRBD2 (6 bases). The germline V gene encodes CDR1 DFQATT and CDR2 SNEGSKA (reference sequence). V lost 3 bases and J lost 4, with 13 bases in between. The CDR3 covers 13 residues. The chain's CDR3 is CSARSGLPYEQYF. CDR3 sequence (DNA): TGCAGTGCTAGGTCGGGACTGCCATACGAGCAGTACTTC.

V gene TRBV19 combines with J gene TRBJ1-2; 7 positions agree with TRBD1. Losses at the gene ends were 4 bases for V and 3 bases for J; bases not matched to a gene: 8. The CDR3 spans 15 residues. The germline CDR1 and CDR2 sequences are LNHDA and SQIVND (reference sequence). CDR3 bases: TGTGCCAGTAGTACGACGGGGCAGGGGGACTATGGCTACACCTTC. Protein sequence: CASSTTGQGDYGYTF.

In DNA, the CDR3 is TGTGCCAGCAGCGAAGACAGGGGTACTGAAGCTTTCTTT. Residues: CASSEDRGTEAFF. The rearrangement joins TRBV7-6 to TRBJ1-1, with 8 bases identical to TRBD1. In germline, CDR1 is SGHVS, CDR2 FNYEAQ. The CDR3 runs to 13 residues. The J segment lost 5 bases and the V segment lost 5 bases, leaving 4 bases of the junction unmatched. The entire variable domain, with the rest obtained from reference TRBV7-6 and TRBJ1-1, is as follows: GAGVSQSPRYKVTKRGQDVALRCDPISGHVSLYWYRQALGQGPEFLTYFNYEAQQDKSGLPNDRFSAERPEGSISTLTIQRTEQRDSAMYRCASSEDRGTEAFFGQGTRLTVV.

This clonotype has at least ten counts. The chain is built from TRBV12-3 or TRBV12-4 and TRBJ2-1, with 11 bases aligning to TRBD2. The CDR3 has 18 amino acids. J lost 2 bases, V lost 5 bases, and 11 bases had no gene match. This CDR3 reads CASSPRGGLAGPYNEQFF. CDR3 coding DNA: TGTGCCAGCAGTCCTAGGGGCGGACTAGCGGGCCCCTACAATGAGCAGTTCTTC.

The rearrangement uses TRBV9 and TRBJ1-1; no clear D. The V end lost 0 bases, the J end lost 0 bases, and 12 bases lay between the germline ends. This CDR3 has 16 residues. The V gene's germline CDR1 is SGDLS and CDR2 YYNGEE. The CDR3 nucleotides read TGTGCCAGCAGCGTAGAGTCCGCGGGTCTGAACACTGAAGCTTTCTTT. It translates to CASSVESAGLNTEAFF.

This clonotype was recorded a few times. CDR3 DNA sequence: TGTGCCAGCAGTGAACCAGGGGCGCGCTACGAGCAGTACTTC. This encodes CASSEPGARYEQYF. The chain is built from TRBV25-1 and TRBJ2-7; D might be TRBD1 (6 bases). The germline V and J ends were trimmed by 2 bases and 3 bases, with 11 bases remaining between them. Germline V gene data show CDR1 as MGHDK and CDR2 as SYGVNS. The CDR3 is 14 residues long.

This clonotype was seen once. This chain connects TRBV4-1 to TRBJ2-7, with 7 bases identical to TRBD1. J was trimmed by 0 bases and V by 3 bases; bases with no gene match: 11. Germline loops: CDR1 MGHRA, CDR2 YSYEKL. There are 17 residues in the CDR3. CDR3 region: CASSQSATGEFSYEQYF. In DNA, the CDR3 is TGCGCCAGCAGCCAGAGCGCCACAGGGGAGTTCTCCTACGAGCAGTACTTC.

This clonotype was observed a handful of times. The chain joins TRBV7-9 to TRBJ1-1; perhaps TRBD1 as D (5 bases). V gave up 3 bases and J gave up 4 bases, with 12 bases separating them. Germline CDR1 is SEHNR and CDR2 is FQNEAQ (reference sequence). The CDR3 has 14 amino acids. The CDR3 reads CASSFRGRSTEAFF. The CDR3 DNA follows: TGTGCCAGCAGCTTCCGGGGACGGAGCACTGAAGCTTTCTTT.

This clonotype was found a few times. The genes are TRBV7-9 and TRBJ2-5, with 7 nucleotides matching TRBD2. There are 14 residues in the CDR3. Per germline, CDR1 SEHNR and CDR2 FQNEAQ (reference sequence). Trimming cost V 5 bases and J 6 bases; bases outside gene matches: 9. The CDR3 is CASSQRTRKKTQYF. CDR3 sequence (DNA): TGTGCCAGCAGCCAGAGGACTAGGAAAAAGACCCAGTACTTC.

This clonotype was counted only a few times. This chain connects TRBV6-1 to TRBJ2-3; D gene unclear. This CDR3 comprises 14 residues. Germline V gene lookup returns CDR1 MNHNS and CDR2 SASEGT. V gave up 6 bases and J gave up 5 bases, with 15 bases separating them. The CDR3 here is CASSILGRLDTQYF. The CDR3 nucleotides are TGTGCCAGCAGCATCCTCGGACGGCTAGATACGCAGTATTTT.

The table lists this clonotype with a few counts. The chain carries TRBV12-3 or TRBV12-4 and TRBJ1-2; D not resolved. V shed 3 bases and J shed 6 bases, with 14 bases lying between them. This CDR3 has 14 residues. CDR3 region: CASSFGNLPNGYTF. The CDR3 DNA sequence: TGTGCCAGCAGTTTTGGGAACCTCCCCAATGGCTACACCTTC.

The chain joins TRBV10-3 to TRBJ2-7; TRBD1 might be the D (5 bases). In germline, CDR1 is ENHRY, CDR2 SYGVKD. CDR3 length equals 13 residues. Trimming pared 0 bases from V and 7 bases from J, leaving 10 bases between. The CDR3 bases are TGTGCCATCAGTGAGTCGGGGCGTCGGGAGCAGTACTTC. Translating it yields CAISESGRREQYF.

There are a few counts of this clonotype. The gene calls are TRBV7-9 and TRBJ1-2; 12 bases match TRBD1. The CDR3 length is 16 residues. V lost 3 bases to trimming and J lost 3 bases; unmatched junction nucleotides: 5. From germline, CDR1 is SEHNR and CDR2 FQNEAQ (reference sequence). CDR3 nucleotides: TGTGCCAGCAGCTTGGGACAGGGGGCGCAGGACTATGGCTACACCTTC. The encoded protein is CASSLGQGAQDYGYTF.

Concerning this clonotype itself: At one boundary the junction diverges from the germline segment, which might be a read error. The chain recombines TRBV7-7 with TRBJ2-3; 13 bases agree with TRBD2. The germline V gene encodes CDR1 SSHAT and CDR2 FNYEAQ (reference sequence). The CDR3 has 15 residues. CDR3 in amino acids: CASSLGLAGPDTKYF. CDR3 DNA: TGTGCTAGCAGCTTGGGACTAGCGGGACCAGATACGAAGTATTTT.

This clonotype was seen a few times. The chain's CDR3 is CASSFLGTTFNEQFF. CDR3 DNA sequence: TGTGCCAGCAGCTTCTTAGGGACTACCTTTAATGAGCAGTTCTTC. The V and J genes are TRBV7-9 and TRBJ2-1; 7 nucleotides match TRBD2. The V gene's germline CDR1 is SEHNR and CDR2 FQNEAQ (reference sequence). The trim removed 3 bases at V and 7 bases at J, leaving 9 bases unmatched. CDR3 length: 15 amino acids. The full variable domain, completed using reference TRBV7-9 and TRBJ2-1, is DTGVSQNPRHKITKRGQNVTFRCDPISEHNRLYWYRQTLGQGPEFLTYFQNEAQLEKSRLLSDRFSAERPKGSFSTLEIQRTEQGDSAMYLCASSFLGTTFNEQFFGPGTRLTVL.